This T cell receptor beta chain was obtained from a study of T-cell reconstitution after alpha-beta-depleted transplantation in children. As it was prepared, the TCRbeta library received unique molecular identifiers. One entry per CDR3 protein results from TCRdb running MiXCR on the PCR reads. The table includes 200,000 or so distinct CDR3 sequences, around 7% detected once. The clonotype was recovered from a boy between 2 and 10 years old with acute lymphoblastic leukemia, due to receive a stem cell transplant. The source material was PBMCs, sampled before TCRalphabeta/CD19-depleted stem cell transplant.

The CDR3 spells CSARTGGHVFLEETQYF. The DNA of the CDR3 is TGCAGTGCAAGGACAGGGGGCCATGTTTTCCTAGAAGAGACCCAGTACTTC. This chain connects TRBV20-1 to TRBJ2-5, with 11 bases lining up with TRBD1. Germline values: CDR1 DFQATT, CDR2 SNEGSKA (reference sequence). V dropped 6 bases and J dropped 3; count of bases not matched to a gene: 15. The CDR3 has 17 residues.